Listed here are 32 T cell receptor beta chains from one sample, sequenced in a study of blood T cell repertoires in COVID-19. The assay was immunoSEQ multiplex PCR, and TCRdb's table has in-frame clones only and misses some. The data hold 97,000 or so clones, with 75% to 95% observed a single time. The sample consisted of peripheral blood. These receptor sequences come from a man aged 60 to 75 with acute or convalescent COVID-19.

The rearrangement links TRBV19 to TRBJ1-2; 11 nucleotides agree with TRBD1. The CDR3 runs to 18 residues. The V gene's germline CDR1 is LNHDA and CDR2 SQIVND (reference sequence). J gave up 1 base and V 2 bases, and 9 bases lay outside the gene matches. The CDR3, as DNA: TGTGCCAGTAGTATATTCTCCGGGACAGGGGGACTTAACTATGGCTACACCTTC. Encoded protein: CASSIFSGTGGLNYGYTF.

The gene calls are TRBV30 and TRBJ1-1, with 7 nucleotides matching TRBD1. Trimming at V came to 2 bases and at J to 5 bases, leaving 8 bases not matched to a gene. The germline V gene has CDR1 GTSNPN and CDR2 SVGIG (reference sequence). CDR3 length: 14 amino acids. Here the CDR3 DNA reads TGTGCCTGGAGTAACCGGGACAGATGGACTGAAGCTTTCTTT. It yields the protein CAWSNRDRWTEAFF. Together with reference TRBV30 and TRBJ1-1, the CDR3 gives the full variable domain: SQTIHQWPATLVQPVGSPLSLECTVEGTSNPNLYWYRQAAGRGLQLLFYSVGIGQISSEVPQNLSASRPQDRQFILSSKKLLLSDSGFYLCAWSNRDRWTEAFFGQGTRLTVV.

The chain links TRBV5-1 to TRBJ2-1; D might be TRBD1 (5 bases). CDR3 length: 14 amino acids. Germline CDR1 is SGHRS and CDR2 is YFSETQ. Trimming stripped 2 bases from V and 3 bases from J, with 9 bases between. The CDR3 DNA is TGCGCCAGCAGCTTAGCAGGGAACTACAATGAGCAGTTCTTC. Its translation: CASSLAGNYNEQFF.

The gene calls are TRBV19 and TRBJ2-2, with 7 bases aligning to TRBD1. Germline loops: CDR1 LNHDA, CDR2 SQIVND (reference sequence). Trimming took 6 bases from V and 8 from J; bases not matched to a gene: 12. The CDR3 consists of 15 residues. DNA of the CDR3: TGTGCCAGTAGCACCGGGACAGCGCCGGAGGGGGAGCTGTTTTTT. It is translated as CASSTGTAPEGELFF.

The chain couples TRBV5-5 to TRBJ2-5; 9 bases align to TRBD1. The CDR3 runs 14 residues. V was pared by 3 bases and J by 3 bases, with 3 bases of the junction left unmatched. Germline V gene data show CDR1 as SGHKS and CDR2 as YYEKEE (reference sequence). CDR3 bases: TGTGCCAGCAGCTGGAGGGACAGGGAAGAGACCCAGTACTTC. It codes for CASSWRDREETQYF. Full variable domain (outside the CDR3, taken from reference TRBV5-5 and TRBJ2-5): DAGVTQSPTHLIKTRGQQVTLRCSPISGHKSVSWYQQVLGQGPQFIFQYYEKEERGRGNFPDRFSARQFPNYSSELNVNALLLGDSALYLCASSWRDREETQYFGPGTRLLVL.

The V gene is TRBV2, the J gene TRBJ1-3; D gene unclear. The germline gives CDR1 SNHLY, CDR2 FYNNEI. This CDR3 region has 16 residues. Trimming took off 6 bases at V and 0 bases at J, with 15 bases between the two ends. The CDR3 region has the DNA TGTGCCAGCAGCCCAACTATCTTCACCTCTGGAAACACCATATATTTT. Translation gives CASSPTIFTSGNTIYF.

The chain has TRBV6-1 and TRBJ1-2; D remains unclear. Germline loops: CDR1 MNHNS, CDR2 SASEGT. Between the trimmed V and J ends, which lost 3 bases and 6 bases, there was a span of 20 bases. The CDR3 has 16 amino acids. The CDR3 DNA reads as TGTGCCAGCAGTGATCTTGGGAAAGAGGGCGCAGATGGCTACACCTTC. Its protein product is CASSDLGKEGADGYTF.

This clone has just one count. This chain links TRBV28 with TRBJ1-3, with D possibly matching TRBD1 (5 bases). Trimming took off 7 bases at V and 8 bases at J, with 12 bases between the two ends. This CDR3 region has 12 residues. Germline V gives CDR1 MDHEN, CDR2 SYDVKM. This CDR3 is CASMGQSHTIYF. CDR3 DNA sequence: TGTGCCAGCATGGGGCAGTCACACACCATATATTTT.

This chain joins TRBV27 and TRBJ1-2, with TRBD1 matching 9 bases. Germline CDR1 MNHEY, CDR2 SMNVEV (reference sequence). This CDR3 has 16 residues. V was pared by 5 bases and J by 1 base, with 8 bases of the junction left unmatched. The CDR3 region has the DNA TGTGCCAGCAGTCCCGGACAGGGGATGAGTAACTATGGCTACACCTTC. Amino acid sequence: CASSPGQGMSNYGYTF.

This rearrangement joins TRBV7-9 to TRBJ2-5; possible D gene TRBD1, 6 bases. The germline V and J ends were trimmed by 5 bases and 8 bases, with 15 bases remaining between them. The CDR3 contains 13 residues. Looked up from germline, CDR1 is SEHNR and CDR2 is FQNEAQ (reference sequence). The CDR3 here is CASSLETGTTQYF. The CDR3 bases are TGTGCCAGCAGCCTGGAGACAGGTACAACCCAGTACTTC.

The chain uses TRBV2 and TRBJ1-6, with 8 bases fitting TRBD1. CDR1 is SNHLY, CDR2 FYNNEI, per germline. After removal of 7 bases from V and 5 bases from J, the junction contained 7 bases not matched to a gene. The CDR3 spans 15 residues. The CDR3 sequence: CASIRPTGDNSPLHF. The CDR3 region has the DNA TGTGCCAGCATCCGGCCGACAGGGGATAATTCACCCCTCCACTTT.

The rearrangement links TRBV9 to TRBJ1-3; D remains unclear. Germline V gene lookup returns CDR1 SGDLS and CDR2 YYNGEE. This CDR3 spans 14 amino acids. Trimming stripped 0 bases from V and 5 bases from J, with 9 bases between. CDR3: CASSVGGPRNTIYF. CDR3 sequence (DNA): TGTGCCAGCAGCGTAGGAGGGCCGCGAAACACCATATATTTT.

Concerning this clone itself: The same CDR3 can be traced to other DNA sequences in this sample. The genes are TRBV5-4 and TRBJ1-1; no reliable D call. The CDR3 sequence is 15 residues long. The germline gives CDR1 SGHNT, CDR2 YYREEE (reference sequence). Trimming removed 2 bases from V and 2 bases from J, with 13 bases in between. In nucleotides, the CDR3 is TGTGCCAGCAGCTTATCGGGAGGGAGAAACACTGAAGCTTTCTTT. The encoded protein is CASSLSGGRNTEAFF.

This clone was counted a few times. The CDR3 protein is CASSEQGTGGNTIYF. As DNA, the CDR3 is TGTGCCAGCAGTGAACAGGGGACGGGAGGAAACACCATATATTTT. The genes are TRBV2 and TRBJ1-3; D may be TRBD1 (6 bases). The germline gives CDR1 SNHLY, CDR2 FYNNEI. V was clipped by 2 bases and J by 4 bases, with 12 bases between them. The CDR3 runs 15 residues.

This chain joins TRBV11-3 and TRBJ2-2, with a possible D match to TRBD1 (5 bases). V gave up 5 bases and J gave up 6 bases, with 13 bases separating them. Germline values: CDR1 SGHNT, CDR2 YENEEA. This CDR3 has 14 residues. The CDR3 loop reads CASSLGQGSGELFF. The CDR3 DNA is TGTGCCAGCAGCCTGGGGCAGGGATCCGGGGAGCTGTTTTTT.

The rearrangement links TRBV12-3 or TRBV12-4 to TRBJ2-3; D unresolved. This CDR3 spans 11 amino acids. V was clipped by 6 bases and J by 2 bases, with 3 bases between them. CDR3 sequence: CASSSTDTQYF. DNA of the CDR3: TGTGCCAGCAGCTCCACAGATACGCAGTATTTT.

The rearrangement joins TRBV11-2 to TRBJ2-5, with D perhaps matching TRBD1 (5 bases). Trimming cost V 3 bases and J 2 bases, with 7 bases left between them. The CDR3 is made up of 13 amino acids. Germline V gene sequence: CDR1 SGHAT, CDR2 FQNNGV. CDR3 region: CASSLGHQETQYF. CDR3 bases: TGTGCCAGCAGCTTGGGGCATCAAGAGACCCAGTACTTC.

The chain carries TRBV6-1 and TRBJ1-2; D is ambiguous. Germline values: CDR1 MNHNS, CDR2 SASEGT. Trimming removed 1 base from V and 4 bases from J, with 13 bases in between. This CDR3 contains 15 residues. The CDR3 protein is CASSEDGRAVYGYTF. The CDR3 DNA is TGTGCCAGCAGTGAAGACGGGAGGGCAGTCTATGGCTACACCTTC.

The rearrangement links TRBV11-2 to TRBJ2-7; D is unresolved. V gave up 1 base and J gave up 3 bases, with 7 bases separating them. The CDR3 sequence is 13 residues long. Germline-derived CDR1 and CDR2 are SGHAT and FQNNGV. The CDR3 loop is CASSLVQIYEQYF. CDR3 DNA sequence: TGTGCCAGCAGCTTAGTACAGATCTACGAGCAGTACTTC.

This sequence joins TRBV7-6 and TRBJ1-4; the D is unclear. The CDR3 sequence is 17 residues long. Germline lookup yields CDR1 SGHVS and CDR2 FNYEAQ. Trimming removed 1 base at V and 0 bases at J, with 12 bases between. The DNA for the CDR3 is TGTGCCAGCAGCTTAGGTTTCCCCCGCGCAACTAATGAAAAACTGTTTTTT. Its protein is CASSLGFPRATNEKLFF.

The chain joins TRBV2 to TRBJ2-7; TRBD1 is a possible D gene (6 bases). V was shortened by 4 bases and J by 4 bases, with 17 bases between the two germline ends. The germline gives CDR1 SNHLY, CDR2 FYNNEI. The CDR3 consists of 15 residues. The CDR3, as DNA: TGTGCCAGCAGTGCCCTAGACAGGCTGGGATACGAGCAGTACTTC. Protein product: CASSALDRLGYEQYF.

The chain uses TRBV30 and TRBJ1-5, with D hard to call. The CDR3 loop spans 13 amino acids. The germline V and J ends were trimmed by 4 bases and 5 bases, with 12 bases remaining between them. Germline CDR1 and CDR2: GTSNPN and SVGIG (reference sequence). CDR3 protein: CAWNREFYQPQHF. CDR3 sequence (DNA): TGTGCCTGGAACCGTGAGTTTTATCAGCCCCAGCATTTT.

This chain links TRBV29-1 with TRBJ2-5, with TRBD1 as a possible D gene (6 bases). V shed 5 bases and J shed 3 bases, with 10 bases lying between them. The germline V gene encodes CDR1 SQVTM and CDR2 ANQGSEA. The CDR3 totals 12 residues. CDR3 DNA sequence: TGCAGCGTTTCGTCAGGGGAAGAGACCCAGTACTTC. Amino acid sequence: CSVSSGEETQYF.

The rearrangement links TRBV2 to TRBJ2-7; D not certain. V shed 4 bases and J shed 4 bases, with 2 bases lying between them. The CDR3 extends over 10 amino acids. Germline CDR1 SNHLY, CDR2 FYNNEI. The CDR3 coding sequence is TGTGCCAGCAGTGCTTACGAGCAGTACGTC. It translates to CASSAYEQYV.

V is TRBV5-1 and J is TRBJ1-1; 11 positions match TRBD1. V was pared by 4 bases and J by 1 base, with 3 bases of the junction left unmatched. This CDR3 comprises 15 residues. Germline-derived CDR1 and CDR2 are SGHRS and YFSETQ. Here the CDR3 reads CASSGQGASNTEAFF. For the CDR3, the DNA is TGCGCCAGCAGCGGACAGGGGGCCTCGAACACTGAAGCTTTCTTT.

The chain is built from TRBV5-4 and TRBJ1-1, with TRBD1 as a possible D gene (6 bases). There are 14 residues in the CDR3. V dropped 4 bases and J dropped 4 bases, with 14 bases sitting between them. CDR1 and CDR2 (germline): SGHNT, YYREEE (reference sequence). The CDR3 spells CASSHADRGTEAFF. Written as DNA, the CDR3 is TGTGCCAGCAGCCATGCGGACAGAGGCACTGAAGCTTTCTTT.

The count of this clone is one. This chain uses TRBV7-6 with TRBJ1-4; 9 nucleotides agree with TRBD1. Trimming took 5 bases from V and 5 from J; bases not matched to a gene: 9. Germline values: CDR1 SGHVS, CDR2 FNYEAQ. This CDR3 has 16 residues. This chain's CDR3 is CASSHAPGQGNEKLFF. CDR3 nucleotide sequence: TGTGCCAGCAGCCACGCACCGGGACAGGGCAATGAAAAACTGTTTTTT.

The chain couples TRBV6-4 to TRBJ1-2, with 9 bases identical to TRBD1. Germline trimming cut 0 bases from V and 2 bases from J; bases unmatched to any gene: 7. The CDR3 covers 17 residues. Germline V CDR1 and CDR2: MRHNA, SNTAGT. This chain's CDR3 is CASSDSSTGGINYGYTF. The CDR3 DNA sequence: TGTGCCAGCAGTGACTCCTCTACAGGGGGCATAAACTATGGCTACACCTTC.

This chain joins TRBV9 and TRBJ2-7; possible D gene TRBD1, 6 bases. The V gene lost 3 bases and the J gene lost 9 bases, with 22 bases spanning the gap. This CDR3 comprises 15 residues. CDR1 and CDR2 (germline): SGDLS, YYNGEE. CDR3 sequence reads: CASSARRTDLRGQYF. DNA of the CDR3: TGTGCCAGCAGCGCTAGGCGGACAGATCTACGAGGGCAGTACTTC.

The chain couples TRBV18 to TRBJ2-5; D unclear. Deletions cut 6 bases from V and 3 bases from J, with 11 bases between. The CDR3 runs 13 residues. From germline, CDR1 is KGHSH and CDR2 LQKENI. The CDR3 nucleotides read TGTGCCAGCTCGTCGAGCTTGGAAGAGACCCAGTACTTC. It specifies CASSSSLEETQYF.

Only one count was recorded for this clone. The chain recombines TRBV19 with TRBJ1-2; a weak D match, TRBD1 (5 bases). Germline V lookup: CDR1 LNHDA, CDR2 SQIVND (reference sequence). Trimming removed 7 bases from V and 4 bases from J, with 13 bases in between. The CDR3 loop spans 13 amino acids. As DNA, the CDR3 is TGTGCCAGTACCCCCACAGGTGTCTATGGCTACACCTTC. Translating it yields CASTPTGVYGYTF. The variable domain in full, completed from reference TRBV19 and TRBJ1-2, reads DGGITQSPKYLFRKEGQNVTLSCEQNLNHDAMYWYRQDPGQGLRLIYYSQIVNDFQKGDIAEGYSVSREKKESFPLTVTSAQKNPTAFYLCASTPTGVYGYTFGSGTRLTVV.

The V and J genes are TRBV15 and TRBJ1-4; D uncertain. Germline V CDR1 and CDR2: LNHNV, YYDKDF (reference sequence). V was shortened by 1 base and J by 5 bases, with 8 bases between the two germline ends. This CDR3 is built from 14 residues. The CDR3 DNA reads as TGTGCCACCAGCAGAGTCGGCGGCAATGAAAAACTGTTTTTT. It translates to CATSRVGGNEKLFF. The variable domain in full, completed from reference TRBV15 and TRBJ1-4, reads DAMVIQNPRYQVTQFGKPVTLSCSQTLNHNVMYWYQQKSSQAPKLLFHYYDKDFNNEADTPDNFQSRRPNTSFCFLDIRSPGLGDTAMYLCATSRVGGNEKLFFGSGTQLSVL.